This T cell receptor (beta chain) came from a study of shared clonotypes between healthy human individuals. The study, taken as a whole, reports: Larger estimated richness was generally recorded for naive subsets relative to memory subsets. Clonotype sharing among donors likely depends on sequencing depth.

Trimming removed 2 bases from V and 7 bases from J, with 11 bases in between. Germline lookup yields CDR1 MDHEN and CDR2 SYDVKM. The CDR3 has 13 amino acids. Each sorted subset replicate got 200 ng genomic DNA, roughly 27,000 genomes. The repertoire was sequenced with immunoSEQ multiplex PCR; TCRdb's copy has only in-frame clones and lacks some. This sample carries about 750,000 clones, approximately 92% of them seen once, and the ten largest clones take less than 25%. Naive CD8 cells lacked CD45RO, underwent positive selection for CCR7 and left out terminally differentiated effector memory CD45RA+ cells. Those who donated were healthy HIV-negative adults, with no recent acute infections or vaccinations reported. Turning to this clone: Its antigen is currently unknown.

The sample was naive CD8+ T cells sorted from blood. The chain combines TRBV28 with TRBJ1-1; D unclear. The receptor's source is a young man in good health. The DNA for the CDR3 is TGTGCCAGCAGTTTAGGGCGGACGGGTGAAGCTTTCTTT. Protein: CASSLGRTGEAFF. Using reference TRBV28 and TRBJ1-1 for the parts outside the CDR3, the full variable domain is DVKVTQSSRYLVKRTGEKVFLECVQDMDHENMFWYRQDPGLGLRLIYFSYDVKMKEKGDIPEGYSVSREKKERFSLILESASTNQTSMYLCASSLGRTGEAFFGQGTRLTVV.